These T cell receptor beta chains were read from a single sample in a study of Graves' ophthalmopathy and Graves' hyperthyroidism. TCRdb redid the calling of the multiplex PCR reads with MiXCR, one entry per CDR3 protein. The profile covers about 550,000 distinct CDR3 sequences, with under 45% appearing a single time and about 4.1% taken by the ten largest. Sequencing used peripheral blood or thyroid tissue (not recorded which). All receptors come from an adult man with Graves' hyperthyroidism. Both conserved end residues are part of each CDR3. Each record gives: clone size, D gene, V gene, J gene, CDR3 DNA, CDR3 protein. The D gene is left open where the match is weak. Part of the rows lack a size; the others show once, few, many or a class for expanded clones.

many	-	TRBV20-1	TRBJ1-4	TGCAGTGCTAGAGTGCCGAATGAAAAACTGTTTTTT	CSARVPNEKLFF
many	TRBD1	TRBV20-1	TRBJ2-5	TGCAGTGCTAGTATCCAGGGGGCATGGGAGACCCAGTACTTC	CSASIQGAWETQYF
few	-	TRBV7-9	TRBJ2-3	TGTGCCAGCAGCTTAGTAGCCGGACGCACAGATACGCAGTATTTT	CASSLVAGRTDTQYF
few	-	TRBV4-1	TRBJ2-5	TGCGCCAGCAGCCGCCTGTTGTTAATTGAAGAGACCCAGTACTTC	CASSRLLLIEETQYF
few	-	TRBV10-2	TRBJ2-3	TGCGCCAGCAGTGAGTGGGGGGACAACACAGATACGCAGTATTTT	CASSEWGDNTDTQYF
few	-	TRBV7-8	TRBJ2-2	TGTGCCATCGAACAGGGGAACACCGGGGAGCTGTTTTTT	CAIEQGNTGELFF
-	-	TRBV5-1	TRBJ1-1	TGTGCCAGCAGCCCCCCTTTGACAGGGAACACTGAAGCTTTCTTT	CASSPPLTGNTEAFF
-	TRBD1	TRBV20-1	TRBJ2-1	TGCAGTGCTAGAGATATAAGGGGACAGTCCTACAATGAGCAGTTCTTC	CSARDIRGQSYNEQFF
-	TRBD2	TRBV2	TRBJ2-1	TGTGCCAGCAGCGAAGGGACTAGCGGGACCAATGAGCAGTTCTTC	CASSEGTSGTNEQFF
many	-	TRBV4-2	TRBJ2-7	TGTGCCAGCAGCCAAGTAGGGGGCGAGCAGTACTTC	CASSQVGGEQYF
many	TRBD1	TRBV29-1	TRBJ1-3	TGCAGCGTTACGACAGGGGGCTATGGAAACACCATATATTTT	CSVTTGGYGNTIYF
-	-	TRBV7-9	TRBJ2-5	TGTGCCAGCAGCTTAGCGTACGGAGCCGGGGAGCTTCAAGAGACCCAGTACTTC	CASSLAYGAGELQETQYF
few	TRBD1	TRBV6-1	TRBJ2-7	TGTGCCAGCAGTGCGCTCCGGGACAGTGGTACCTACGAGCAGTACTTC	CASSALRDSGTYEQYF
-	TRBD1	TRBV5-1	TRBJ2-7	TGCGCCAGCGGAACAGACAGGGGGAATGAGCAGTACTTC	CASGTDRGNEQYF
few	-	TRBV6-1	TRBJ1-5	TGTGCCAGCAGTGAAGCGCGAGTTTATAGCAATCAGCCCCAGCATTTT	CASSEARVYSNQPQHF
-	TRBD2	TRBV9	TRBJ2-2	TGTGCCAGCAGCCAGTGGACTAGCGGGAGTTTGACCGGGGAGCTGTTTTTT	CASSQWTSGSLTGELFF
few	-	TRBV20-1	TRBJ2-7	TGCAGTGCTAAGGAGGGGGGTATACGACGGCAGTACTTC	CSAKEGGIRRQYF
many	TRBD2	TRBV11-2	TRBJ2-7	TGTGCCAGCAGCTTTCTAGCGGGAGGGCCGAGGGAGCAGTACTTC	CASSFLAGGPREQYF
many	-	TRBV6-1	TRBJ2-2	TGTGCCAGCGCGGAAAGTCAGGGCATGAACACCGGGGAGCTGTTTTTT	CASAESQGMNTGELFF
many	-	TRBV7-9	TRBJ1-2	TGTGCCAGCAGTTACTCCGGGACACCCCTGGTCTATGGCTACACCTTC	CASSYSGTPLVYGYTF